The 20 T cell receptor beta chains below all came from one sample that was sequenced in a study of Graves' ophthalmopathy and Graves' hyperthyroidism. Amplification of TCR beta CDR3 regions used RNA transcripts. The library came from an HTBI-primed first-round RT-PCR and a second-round multiplex PCR. In TCRdb, the multiplex PCR reads were re-called with MiXCR into one record per CDR3 protein. The sample lists 230,000 or so distinct CDR3 sequences, around 50% seen once, with around half in the top ten. Sequenced sample: peripheral blood. These receptors were collected from an adult man with Graves' ophthalmopathy.

The chain combines TRBV7-2 with TRBJ1-4, with unresolved D. Germline V gene sequence: CDR1 SGHTA, CDR2 FQGNSA. V dropped 5 bases and J dropped 8 bases, with 9 bases sitting between them. The CDR3 extends over 12 amino acids. CDR3 nucleotides: TGTGCCAGCAGCCACATTGGGGAAAAACTGTTTTTT. Its translation: CASSHIGEKLFF.

Ten or more counts support this clonotype. The chain employs TRBV9 and TRBJ2-5, with 11 bases fitting TRBD2. Germline V gives CDR1 SGDLS, CDR2 YYNGEE. V lost 4 bases, J lost 5 bases, and 4 bases stayed unmatched. CDR3 size: 14 residues. The CDR3 sequence: CASSITSGGETQYF. CDR3 nucleotides: TGTGCCAGCAGCATAACTAGCGGGGGTGAGACCCAGTACTTC. The full variable domain, with the rest looked up from reference TRBV9 and TRBJ2-5, is DSGVTQTPKHLITATGQRVTLRCSPRSGDLSVYWYQQSLDQGLQFLIQYYNGEERAKGNILERFSAQQFPDLHSELNLSSLELGDSALYFCASSITSGGETQYFGPGTRLLVL.

The V call is TRBV5-1, the J call TRBJ2-7; 10 bases match TRBD1. Germline values: CDR1 SGHRS, CDR2 YFSETQ. V lost 3 bases, J lost 6 bases, and 6 bases stayed unmatched. There are 14 residues in the CDR3. The CDR3 region has the DNA TGCGCCAGCAGCTCACTTGGGACAGGGGTCGAGCAGTACTTC. Translating gives CASSSLGTGVEQYF.

The V call is TRBV7-2, the J call TRBJ2-7; D may be TRBD2 (6 bases). Trimming took off 0 bases at V and 2 bases at J, with 14 bases between the two ends. Germline V CDR1 and CDR2: SGHTA, FQGNSA. There are 16 residues in the CDR3. CDR3 nucleotide sequence: TGTGCCAGCAGCTTAGCGGGATTAGCGGCAACCTACGAGCAGTACTTC. Translation gives CASSLAGLAATYEQYF.

The chain carries TRBV5-1 and TRBJ1-5; D not certain. This CDR3 has 14 residues. Germline values: CDR1 SGHRS, CDR2 YFSETQ. V shed 2 bases and J shed 4 bases, with 10 bases lying between them. CDR3 sequence (DNA): TGCGCCAGCAGCTTCGGTCAGCCAAATCAGCCCCAGCATTTT. Protein product: CASSFGQPNQPQHF.

The V gene is TRBV7-2, the J gene TRBJ1-1, with D uncertain. The CDR3 is made up of 14 amino acids. Germline loops: CDR1 SGHTA, CDR2 FQGNSA. Trimming removed 1 base from V and 3 bases from J, with 9 bases in between. The CDR3 is CASSLEGEYTEAFF. The CDR3, as DNA: TGTGCCAGCAGCTTAGAAGGTGAATACACTGAAGCTTTCTTT.

In its sample, this clonotype was seen many times. The rearrangement links TRBV24-1 to TRBJ1-3, with D uncertain. Germline V gives CDR1 KGHDR, CDR2 SFDVKD. Trimming pared 3 bases from V and 0 bases from J, leaving 11 bases between. This CDR3 has 16 residues. Here the CDR3 DNA reads TGTGCCACCAGTGATCCAGGACTTGACTCTGGAAACACCATATATTTT. Translation: CATSDPGLDSGNTIYF.

The rearrangement joins TRBV28 to TRBJ1-6; D is ambiguous. Germline CDR1 MDHEN, CDR2 SYDVKM. The CDR3 contains 13 residues. V was trimmed by 7 bases and J by 10 bases, leaving 14 bases between them. CDR3 bases: TGTGCCAGCAAAGGAGGCTTATCGTCACCCCTCCACTTT. This sequence encodes CASKGGLSSPLHF.

The V and J genes are TRBV6-9 and TRBJ1-1; 7 bases map to TRBD1. Looked up from germline, CDR1 is MNHGY and CDR2 is SVAAGI. V dropped 10 bases and J dropped 1; count of bases not matched to a gene: 9. The CDR3 contains 14 residues. CDR3 nucleotides: TGTGCCATAAGGGACAGATCTTCGAACACTGAAGCTTTCTTT. Amino acids: CAIRDRSSNTEAFF.

This chain links TRBV2 with TRBJ1-5; D call uncertain. Germline-derived CDR1 and CDR2 are SNHLY and FYNNEI. This CDR3 comprises 14 residues. V was shortened by 7 bases and J by 2 bases, with 12 bases between the two germline ends. In DNA form, the CDR3 reads TGTGCCAGCAAAGCGGGGAATCGCAATCAGCCCCAGCATTTT. This encodes CASKAGNRNQPQHF.

This clonotype was observed a handful of times. This chain connects TRBV20-1 to TRBJ1-1; 9 positions match TRBD1. Germline trimming cut 1 base from V and 4 bases from J; bases unmatched to any gene: 10. Looked up from germline, CDR1 is DFQATT and CDR2 is SNEGSKA (reference sequence). This CDR3 has 16 residues. CDR3 region: CSARALRDRVGTEAFF. DNA for the CDR3: TGCAGTGCTAGAGCCCTCCGGGACAGGGTTGGCACTGAAGCTTTCTTT.

The rearrangement joins TRBV7-8 to TRBJ1-2; 11 bases fit TRBD1. The CDR3 extends over 16 amino acids. V was pared by 6 bases and J by 4 bases, with 10 bases of the junction left unmatched. Germline CDR1 SGHVS, CDR2 FQNEAQ. In DNA form, the CDR3 reads TGTGCCAGCAGTCTCCTCCGGGACAGGGGGTCCTATGGCTACACCTTC. Residues: CASSLLRDRGSYGYTF.

The chain has TRBV6-1 and TRBJ1-1; possibly TRBD1 for D (6 bases). This CDR3 has 14 residues. The germline V gene has CDR1 MNHNS and CDR2 SASEGT. The ends were cut back, 5 bases at V and 4 bases at J, with 14 bases in the middle. For the CDR3, the DNA is TGTGCCAGCAGTCTCCAACCAGGGGTCACTGAAGCTTTCTTT. Translating gives CASSLQPGVTEAFF.

V gene TRBV6-6 combines with J gene TRBJ2-7, with D uncertain. The CDR3 is made up of 15 amino acids. Germline V gene sequence: CDR1 MNHNY, CDR2 SVGAGI (reference sequence). V gave up 6 bases and J gave up 4 bases, with 19 bases separating them. The CDR3 nucleotides are TGTGCCAGCAGACTGAGCCCAGGAACAACTTACGAGCAGTACTTC. Translated, it gives CASRLSPGTTYEQYF.

With regard to this clonotype: A much larger clonotype is one base distant, so this may be a read error. V is TRBV20-1 and J is TRBJ1-4, with a possible D match to TRBD1 (6 bases). This CDR3 contains 12 residues. The V gene lost 3 bases and the J gene lost 7 bases, with 9 bases spanning the gap. Germline CDR1 DFQATT, CDR2 SNEGSKA (reference sequence). The CDR3 DNA reads as TGCAGTGCTAGGGGGGCAGCTGAAAAACTGTTTTTT. Translation: CSARGAAEKLFF.

This clonotype was observed many times. The J gene is TRBJ2-7, the V gene TRBV29-1; tentatively, D is TRBD1 (6 bases). V dropped 5 bases and J dropped 0 bases, with 11 bases sitting between them. CDR3 length equals 13 residues. Germline CDR1 is SQVTM and CDR2 is ANQGSEA. In nucleotides, the CDR3 is TGCAGCGTTAGGACAGCGGACTCCTACGAGCAGTACTTC. Its translation is CSVRTADSYEQYF.

The chain employs TRBV10-3 and TRBJ1-3; maybe TRBD1 (6 bases). Trimming shortened V by 5 bases and J by 3 bases, and 17 bases separated the two germline ends. The length of the CDR3 is 16 residues. Germline loops: CDR1 ENHRY, CDR2 SYGVKD. In DNA form, the CDR3 reads TGTGCCATCAGTCCCGGACAGAACCTCGATGGAAACACCATATATTTT. Translated: CAISPGQNLDGNTIYF.

This clonotype was found once. This chain joins TRBV9 and TRBJ2-2; 7 bases agree with TRBD1. Germline-derived CDR1 and CDR2 are SGDLS and YYNGEE. V was pared by 3 bases and J by 0 bases, with 2 bases of the junction left unmatched. The CDR3 runs 15 residues. Here the CDR3 DNA reads TGTGCCAGCAGCGCAGGACAGGCGAACACCGGGGAGCTGTTTTTT. Translating it yields CASSAGQANTGELFF.

This clonotype was seen a few times. The rearrangement links TRBV11-2 to TRBJ1-1; D is perhaps TRBD1 (5 bases). This CDR3 spans 16 amino acids. Germline CDR1 SGHAT, CDR2 FQNNGV. The germline V and J ends were trimmed by 2 bases and 5 bases, with 18 bases remaining between them. The CDR3 protein is CASSLTPLGVGTEAFF. The DNA for the CDR3 is TGTGCCAGCAGCTTAACCCCGTTGGGGGTGGGAACTGAAGCTTTCTTT.

The table lists this clonotype with many counts. The gene calls are TRBV14 and TRBJ1-1, with D possibly matching TRBD1 (5 bases). The germline gives CDR1 SGHDN, CDR2 FVKESK. V lost 7 bases, J lost 4 bases, and 13 bases lay in between. The CDR3 is 13 residues long. The CDR3 bases are TGTGCCAGCAAAGGGCAGGGCTTCACTGAAGCTTTCTTT. Its protein product is CASKGQGFTEAFF.